This paragraph reports one T cell receptor beta chain. This entry comes from a study of blood T cell repertoires in COVID-19. Study in general: COVID-19 samples collected from the United States, Italy and Spain covered acute and convalescent phases.

Measured with immunoSEQ multiplex PCR; TCRdb has only the in-frame clones, and not every one. Seen here are 250,000 to 350,000 clones, 87% observed once, and the top ten hold about 8%. This CDR3 is built from 15 residues. The J segment lost 8 bases and the V segment lost 7 bases, leaving 19 bases of the junction unmatched. The germline gives CDR1 SQVTM, CDR2 ANQGSEA. Sequenced: peripheral blood. This TCR came from a woman aged 50 to 60 who had recovered from COVID-19. This chain links TRBV29-1 with TRBJ1-1, with 7 bases that match TRBD1. The CDR3 reads CSAKGATGRGYEAFF. The CDR3 nucleotides are TGCAGCGCCAAGGGGGCGACAGGGCGAGGGTACGAAGCTTTCTTT.